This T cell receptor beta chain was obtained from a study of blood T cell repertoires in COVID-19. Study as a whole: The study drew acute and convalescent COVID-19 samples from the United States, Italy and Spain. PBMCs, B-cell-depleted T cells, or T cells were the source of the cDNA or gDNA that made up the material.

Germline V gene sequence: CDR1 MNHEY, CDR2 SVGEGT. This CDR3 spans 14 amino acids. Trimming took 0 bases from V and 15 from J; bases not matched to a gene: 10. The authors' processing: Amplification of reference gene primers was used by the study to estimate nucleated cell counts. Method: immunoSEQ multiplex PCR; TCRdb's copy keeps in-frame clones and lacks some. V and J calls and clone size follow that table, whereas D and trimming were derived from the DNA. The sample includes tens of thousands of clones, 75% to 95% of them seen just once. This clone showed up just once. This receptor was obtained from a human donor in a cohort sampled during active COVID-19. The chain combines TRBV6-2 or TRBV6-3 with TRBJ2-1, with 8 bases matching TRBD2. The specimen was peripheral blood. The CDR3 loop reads CASSYSRGALLWFF. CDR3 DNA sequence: TGTGCCAGCAGTTACTCGCGGGGGGCCCTCCTGTGGTTCTTC.